Shown below are 31 T cell receptor beta chains from a single sample sequenced in a study of shared clonotypes between healthy human individuals. This table comes from immunoSEQ multiplex PCR, and its TCRdb copy is limited to in-frame clones, with some not included. Altogether some 500,000 clones are present, approximately 77% being singletons, with the ten largest covering approximately 12%. The source material was PBMCs. The origin of the receptors is a woman in her forties in good health. Some clones in this sample may be carry-over from other donors' samples.

This clone was seen only a few times. This chain connects TRBV2 to TRBJ1-2; D uncertain. This CDR3 comprises 12 residues. CDR1 and CDR2 from the germline V gene are SNHLY and FYNNEI. V lost 8 bases to trimming and J lost 5 bases, with 12 bases between them. The DNA of the CDR3 is TGTGCCAGCCGAGAGGCGGCGTATGGCTACACCTTC. It is translated as CASREAAYGYTF.

The rearrangement joins TRBV5-4 to TRBJ2-7; no clear D. Trimming removed 3 bases at V and 2 bases at J, with 9 bases between. This CDR3 contains 13 residues. The germline V gene has CDR1 SGHNT and CDR2 YYREEE (reference sequence). The CDR3 loop reads CASSSRGPYEQYF. In nucleotides, the CDR3 is TGTGCCAGCAGCTCCCGAGGACCCTACGAGCAGTACTTC. The full variable domain, rest sourced from reference TRBV5-4 and TRBJ2-7, is ETGVTQSPTHLIKTRGQQVTLRCSSQSGHNTVSWYQQALGQGPQFIFQYYREEENGRGNFPPRFSGLQFPNYSSELNVNALELDDSALYLCASSSRGPYEQYFGPGTRLTVT.

The rearrangement joins TRBV5-5 to TRBJ2-5, with D hard to call. This CDR3 region has 14 residues. V gave up 0 bases and J gave up 1 base, with 7 bases separating them. CDR1 SGHKS and CDR2 YYEKEE come from the germline V gene (reference sequence). CDR3 DNA sequence: TGTGCCAGCAGCTTGGTAAGGGCCCAAGAGACCCAGTACTTC. Residues: CASSLVRAQETQYF.

This chain uses TRBV28 with TRBJ2-7; D may be TRBD1 (5 bases). Germline CDR1 is MDHEN and CDR2 is SYDVKM. V was shortened by 3 bases and J by 2 bases, with 11 bases between the two germline ends. The CDR3 totals 14 residues. The CDR3 bases are TGTGCCAGCAGTTTGGGGCAGGCAGCCTACGAGCAGTACTTC. This gives the protein CASSLGQAAYEQYF.

The table lists this clone with many counts. This rearrangement joins TRBV29-1 to TRBJ1-1; D remains ambiguous. The CDR3 runs to 11 residues. The germline gives CDR1 SQVTM, CDR2 ANQGSEA. Trimming cost V 0 bases and J 7 bases, with 6 bases left between them. CDR3 residues: CSVEESHEAFF. CDR3 sequence (DNA): TGCAGCGTTGAAGAGTCGCATGAAGCTTTCTTT.

V and J are TRBV5-4 and TRBJ2-2; 8 nucleotides match TRBD2. J gave up 2 bases and V 4 bases, and 4 bases lay outside the gene matches. CDR3 length equals 15 residues. Germline lookup yields CDR1 SGHNT and CDR2 YYREEE (reference sequence). The CDR3 coding sequence is TGTGCCAGCAGCAGTGTAGCGGGAAACACCGGGGAGCTGTTTTTT. The encoded protein is CASSSVAGNTGELFF.

The DNA for the CDR3 is TGTGCCAGCAGCTCGCCCCCGGGACTAGCGATTTACAATGAGCAGTTCTTC. Translation: CASSSPPGLAIYNEQFF. The chain is built from TRBV7-9 and TRBJ2-1; 10 bases match TRBD2. The trim removed 4 bases at V and 4 bases at J, leaving 10 bases unmatched. The CDR3 is made up of 17 amino acids. Germline values: CDR1 SEHNR, CDR2 FQNEAQ (reference sequence).

The V gene is TRBV7-6, the J gene TRBJ1-1; no definite D call. V shed 5 bases and J shed 1 base, with 8 bases lying between them. The CDR3 sequence is 13 residues long. Germline V lookup: CDR1 SGHVS, CDR2 FNYEAQ. CDR3: CASSPTRNTEAFF. The CDR3 nucleotides read TGTGCCAGCAGCCCAACAAGGAACACTGAAGCTTTCTTT. Variable domain in full (rest from reference TRBV7-6 and TRBJ1-1): GAGVSQSPRYKVTKRGQDVALRCDPISGHVSLYWYRQALGQGPEFLTYFNYEAQQDKSGLPNDRFSAERPEGSISTLTIQRTEQRDSAMYRCASSPTRNTEAFFGQGTRLTVV.

The rearrangement joins TRBV9 to TRBJ1-1, with D unresolved. From germline, CDR1 is SGDLS and CDR2 YYNGEE. The V and J ends lost 4 bases and 4 bases respectively, with 11 bases between them. The CDR3 loop spans 13 amino acids. For the CDR3, the DNA is TGTGCCAGCAGCTCGGCTCATGGCACTGAAGCTTTCTTT. Translated, it gives CASSSAHGTEAFF. The full variable domain, rest sourced from reference TRBV9 and TRBJ1-1, is DSGVTQTPKHLITATGQRVTLRCSPRSGDLSVYWYQQSLDQGLQFLIQYYNGEERAKGNILERFSAQQFPDLHSELNLSSLELGDSALYFCASSSAHGTEAFFGQGTRLTVV.

The chain is built from TRBV6-4 and TRBJ2-2, with 8 bases aligning to TRBD2. The V segment lost 5 bases and the J segment 4 bases; nucleotides outside the gene matches: 6. CDR1 MRHNA and CDR2 SNTAGT come from the germline V gene. The CDR3 is made up of 15 amino acids. DNA of the CDR3: TGTGCCAGCAGTAGATCAGCGGGAGTCACCGGGGAGCTGTTTTTT. Translated, it gives CASSRSAGVTGELFF.

The chain has TRBV7-3 and TRBJ1-1; 7 bases match TRBD1. The CDR3 covers 13 residues. The V gene end was trimmed by 2 bases and the J gene end by 6 bases; junction bases not matched to a gene: 3. Per germline, CDR1 SGHTA and CDR2 FQGTGA. For the CDR3, the DNA is TGTGCCAGCAGCTTACGAGGGGGCGCTGAAGCTTTCTTT. This gives the protein CASSLRGGAEAFF.

The genes are TRBV11-2 and TRBJ2-2; 8 nucleotides match TRBD2. The trim removed 3 bases at V and 4 bases at J, leaving 13 bases unmatched. This CDR3 contains 18 residues. In germline, CDR1 is SGHAT, CDR2 FQNNGV. For the CDR3, the DNA is TGTGCCAGCAGCTTCACGTTGCCGGGACTAGTGAGCACCGGGGAGCTGTTTTTT. This encodes CASSFTLPGLVSTGELFF.

The chain links TRBV18 to TRBJ1-2, with TRBD1 as a possible D gene (5 bases). Germline values: CDR1 KGHSH, CDR2 LQKENI. The CDR3 sequence is 15 residues long. The V end lost 2 bases, the J end lost 6 bases, and 16 bases lay between the germline ends. Here the CDR3 reads CASSPVRQGTHGYTF. The CDR3 bases are TGTGCCAGCTCACCAGTCAGGCAGGGTACTCATGGCTACACCTTC.

J is TRBJ1-1 and V is TRBV11-2; D not resolved. V lost 1 base and J 4 bases, leaving 1 base between the germline ends. The CDR3 runs to 11 residues. Germline CDR1 SGHAT, CDR2 FQNNGV. The CDR3 region is CASSLGTEAFF. As DNA, the CDR3 is TGTGCCAGCAGCTTAGGCACTGAAGCTTTCTTT.

V and J are TRBV2 and TRBJ2-7; D tentatively fits TRBD1 or TRBD2 (5 bases each). This CDR3 region has 14 residues. The V end lost 8 bases, the J end lost 9 bases, and 23 bases lay between the germline ends. CDR1 and CDR2 (germline): SNHLY, FYNNEI. CDR3 DNA sequence: TGTGCCAGCCGTGGGGGTTTTTATCCGATTGGGCAGTACTTC. Translation: CASRGGFYPIGQYF.

The CDR3 bases are TGTGCCAGCAGCGAGCCAGGGATTAGCAATCAGCCCCAGCATTTT. Encoded protein: CASSEPGISNQPQHF. This sequence joins TRBV28 and TRBJ1-5; possible D gene TRBD1, 5 bases. Germline loops: CDR1 MDHEN, CDR2 SYDVKM. The CDR3 is 15 residues long. Trimming removed 6 bases at V and 0 bases at J, with 12 bases between.

This clone was counted a single time. This chain links TRBV2 with TRBJ2-3; D is ambiguous. The germline V gene encodes CDR1 SNHLY and CDR2 FYNNEI. With 4 bases removed from V and 11 bases from J, the gap between germline ends came to 16 bases. This CDR3 contains 13 residues. The CDR3 DNA is TGTGCCAGCAGTGCGCAGGCCCCTGGCGGGCAGTATTTT. Translating gives CASSAQAPGGQYF.

The rearrangement joins TRBV28 to TRBJ2-7; tentative D call: TRBD2 (5 bases). The CDR3 has 14 residues. Germline V lookup: CDR1 MDHEN, CDR2 SYDVKM. Trimming cost V 5 bases and J 7 bases, with 18 bases left between them. The CDR3 DNA follows: TGTGCCAGCAGTCTAGCCCCCGGAACTCGGGAGCAGTACTTC. Translation: CASSLAPGTREQYF.

V gene TRBV11-2 combines with J gene TRBJ2-3; 8 bases fit TRBD2. Losses at the gene ends were 1 base for V and 2 bases for J; bases not matched to a gene: 8. Per the germline V gene, CDR1 is SGHAT and CDR2 is FQNNGV. This CDR3 is 17 amino acids long. The CDR3 region has the DNA TGTGCCAGCAGCTTAGTCTGGCGGGAGGCCAACACAGATACGCAGTATTTT. It encodes CASSLVWREANTDTQYF.

The sample holds a few counts of this clone. The rearrangement links TRBV5-6 to TRBJ1-3; D is unresolved. The V gene's germline CDR1 is SGHDT and CDR2 YYEEEE. The V end lost 3 bases, the J end lost 0 bases, and 16 bases lay between the germline ends. This CDR3 has 17 amino acids. DNA for the CDR3: TGTGCCAGCAGCTCGCTGACGCCGGCCAGCTCTGGAAACACCATATATTTT. It specifies CASSSLTPASSGNTIYF.

The V gene is TRBV7-2, the J gene TRBJ1-1; a possible D gene is TRBD1 (6 bases). The V gene lost 5 bases and the J gene lost 5 bases, with 15 bases spanning the gap. CDR1 and CDR2 from the germline V gene are SGHTA and FQGNSA. The CDR3 length is 14 residues. The CDR3 is CASSGRGPETEAFF. Here the CDR3 DNA reads TGTGCCAGCAGCGGCAGGGGTCCGGAGACTGAAGCTTTCTTT.

The chain combines TRBV7-8 with TRBJ2-7; D possibly corresponds to TRBD2 (5 bases). The CDR3 is 15 residues long. With 2 bases removed from V and 3 bases from J, the gap between germline ends came to 14 bases. Germline V gives CDR1 SGHVS, CDR2 FQNEAQ. CDR3 nucleotides: TGTGCCAGCAGCTTACCGGTTTCTCGGGGCTACGAGCAGTACTTC. Translation: CASSLPVSRGYEQYF.

The gene calls are TRBV28 and TRBJ2-3, with 7 bases lining up with TRBD1. The germline V gene encodes CDR1 MDHEN and CDR2 SYDVKM. This CDR3 contains 15 residues. V shed 6 bases and J 3 bases; nucleotides not matched to a gene: 9. The CDR3 spells CASSDPGQITDTQYF. In nucleotides, the CDR3 is TGTGCCAGCAGCGACCCGGGACAGATAACAGATACGCAGTATTTT.

Ten or more counts support this clone. The sample carries other DNA sequences with the same CDR3. This chain connects TRBV7-2 to TRBJ2-2; D is unresolved. Trimming removed 1 base at V and 4 bases at J, with 4 bases between. There are 13 residues in the CDR3. CDR1 SGHTA and CDR2 FQGNSA come from the germline V gene. In DNA form, the CDR3 reads TGTGCCAGCAGCTTAGGACCCACCGGGGAGCTGTTTTTT. Translating it yields CASSLGPTGELFF.

This chain links TRBV10-1 with TRBJ2-5; 8 bases are shared with TRBD2. The last part of the DNA fits TRBJ2-7 better; the J call may be wrong. The germline V gene encodes CDR1 WNHNN and CDR2 SYGVQD (reference sequence). The CDR3 is 17 residues long. The DNA of the CDR3 is TGCGCCAGCAGTGAGTCGACTCAGGAAGCGGGAGTCCACGAGCAGTACTTC. Translation: CASSESTQEAGVHEQYF.

CDR3 DNA sequence: TGTGCCAGCAGTGCTACAAAACTAGCGGGGGGGGATGAGCAGTTCTTC. Amino acid sequence: CASSATKLAGGDEQFF. This chain joins TRBV25-1 and TRBJ2-1, with TRBD2 matching over 13 bases. CDR3 length: 16 residues. V shed 4 bases, J shed 8 bases, and the junction held 8 bases outside the gene matches. Germline CDR1 MGHDK, CDR2 SYGVNS.

This clone showed up just once. Only one base separates this from a far larger clonotype, so it likely reflects a read error. Lacking the conserved final phenylalanine or tryptophan, this CDR3 likely reflects a read error. The chain carries TRBV2 and TRBJ1-4; D remains ambiguous. CDR3 length: 15 residues. Germline CDR1 SNHLY, CDR2 FYNNEI. V was cut by 6 bases and J by 4 bases, with 15 bases left in between. The DNA of the CDR3 is TGTGCCAGCAGCCAGATGGCGGGAGATAATGAAAAACTGTTTCTT. The encoded protein is CASSQMAGDNEKLFL.

This chain links TRBV28 with TRBJ1-5; TRBD1 matches 7 bases. V shed 9 bases and J 6 bases; nucleotides not matched to a gene: 11. Germline V gene lookup returns CDR1 MDHEN and CDR2 SYDVKM. CDR3 length: 14 residues. CDR3 nucleotide sequence: TGTGCCAGTTCCCGAGAGCAGGGGGGTCAGCCCCAGCATTTT. Translating it yields CASSREQGGQPQHF.

V usage is TRBV28 and J usage is TRBJ2-1; D is ambiguous. There are 12 residues in the CDR3. Germline values: CDR1 MDHEN, CDR2 SYDVKM. V was cut by 7 bases and J by 2 bases, with 6 bases left in between. The CDR3 DNA follows: TGTGCCAGCACTCAGACCTACAATGAGCAGTTCTTC. It codes for CASTQTYNEQFF.

This chain uses TRBV5-1 with TRBJ2-3; the D gene is possibly TRBD2 (5 bases). Germline V gene sequence: CDR1 SGHRS, CDR2 YFSETQ. The germline V and J ends were trimmed by 4 bases and 4 bases, with 19 bases remaining between them. The CDR3 has 16 amino acids. CDR3 sequence: CASSRTLDGVSDTQYF. CDR3 nucleotide sequence: TGCGCCAGCAGCCGGACGTTAGACGGGGTTTCAGATACGCAGTATTTT.

In the case of this clone: This likely stems from a read error, as it lies one base from a far larger clone. The chain combines TRBV4-1 with TRBJ2-1; D might be TRBD2 (5 bases). Germline CDR1 and CDR2: MGHRA and YSYEKL. Trimming cost V 0 bases and J 11 bases, with 20 bases left between them. The CDR3 extends over 16 amino acids. CDR3 nucleotide sequence: TGCGCCAGCAGCCAAGATTTCCCTTTGAGGGTTCATAAGCAGTTCTTC. Translating gives CASSQDFPLRVHKQFF.